Following are 13 T cell receptor beta chains from one sample sequenced in a study of glioma-infiltrating T cells. Using RNA template, CDR3s of TCR alpha and beta were amplified with iRepertoire arm-PCR. TCRdb used MiXCR to reprocess the multiplex PCR reads, holding one entry per CDR3 protein. The table has 300,000 to 450,000 distinct CDR3 sequences, 41% seen once; the top ten hold around 12%. Sequencing was done on a sample of glioma tissue, nonneoplastic brain tissue, or PBMCs (not recorded which). Receptor source: a human donor with low-grade glioma or glioblastoma, undergoing nonglioma brain surgery, or in good health (not recorded which).

J is TRBJ2-5 and V is TRBV11-1, with 7 bases identical to TRBD1. Unmatched junction bases numbered 8, after V lost 4 bases and J lost 0 bases. The germline CDR1 and CDR2 sequences are SGHAT and FQDESV (reference sequence). The CDR3 is 16 amino acids. CDR3 in DNA: TGTGCCAGCAGCTCTCGACAGGGCGCTCACCAAGAGACCCAGTACTTC. Amino acid sequence: CASSSRQGAHQETQYF.

The chain couples TRBV20-1 to TRBJ1-1, with D unclear. Germline V gene lookup returns CDR1 DFQATT and CDR2 SNEGSKA (reference sequence). V was pared by 4 bases and J by 7 bases, with 22 bases between. This CDR3 has 15 amino acids. CDR3 protein: CSAKKRIGPRNEAFF. In DNA, the CDR3 is TGCAGTGCTAAAAAGAGGATTGGGCCCCGCAATGAAGCTTTCTTT.

Notes on this clonotype: With a much larger clone just one base away, this may be a read error. V usage is TRBV6-5 and J usage is TRBJ2-3; 9 bases align to TRBD2. The germline CDR1 and CDR2 sequences are MNHEY and SVGAGI. The CDR3 extends over 17 amino acids. V lost 8 bases to trimming and J lost 8 bases; unmatched junction nucleotides: 20. CDR3 sequence reads: CASGHPLQREVGATQYF. The CDR3 DNA reads as TGTGCCAGCGGTCACCCCCTCCAGCGGGAGGTAGGGGCTACGCAGTATTTT.

This chain uses TRBV13 with TRBJ2-1, with 8 bases aligning to TRBD2. The trim removed 5 bases at V and 6 bases at J, leaving 3 bases unmatched. The CDR3 consists of 13 residues. The V gene's germline CDR1 is PRHDT and CDR2 FYEKMQ (reference sequence). The CDR3 region is CASSKTSGNEQFF. The CDR3 nucleotides are TGTGCCAGCAGCAAAACTAGCGGCAATGAGCAGTTCTTC. The full variable domain, completed using reference TRBV13 and TRBJ2-1, is AAGVIQSPRHLIKEKRETATLKCYPIPRHDTVYWYQQGPGQDPQFLISFYEKMQSDKGSIPDRFSAQQFSDYHSELNMSSLELGDSALYFCASSKTSGNEQFFGPGTRLTVL.

The chain recombines TRBV20-1 with TRBJ2-7; D is unclear. The ends were cut back, 4 bases at V and 5 bases at J, with 18 bases in the middle. CDR3 length equals 14 residues. Per the germline V gene, CDR1 is DFQATT and CDR2 is SNEGSKA (reference sequence). CDR3 nucleotides: TGCAGTGCTAAGATATATGGTCCGATTAACGAGCAGTACTTC. It translates to CSAKIYGPINEQYF.

There are a few counts of this clonotype. The chain recombines TRBV2 with TRBJ1-1; no reliable D call. The V end was cut by 3 bases, the J end by 4 bases, with 3 bases between. The CDR3 spans 11 residues. The germline V gene encodes CDR1 SNHLY and CDR2 FYNNEI. The CDR3 protein is CASSDFTEAFF. The CDR3 bases are TGTGCCAGCAGTGATTTCACTGAAGCTTTCTTT.

In this sample, this clonotype turned up many times. V and J are TRBV20-1 and TRBJ2-5, with 10 bases identical to TRBD1. The germline V gene encodes CDR1 DFQATT and CDR2 SNEGSKA (reference sequence). J gave up 2 bases and V 3 bases, and 6 bases lay outside the gene matches. CDR3 length: 15 residues. CDR3 residues: CSARGDRGSQETQYF. CDR3 DNA: TGCAGTGCTAGGGGGGACAGGGGCTCACAAGAGACCCAGTACTTC.

Note on this clonotype: Since the CDR3 does not end with the conserved phenylalanine or tryptophan, this likely comes from a read error. The chain uses TRBV20-1 and TRBJ2-7, with D possibly being TRBD2 (5 bases). Germline assignment: CDR1 DFQATT and CDR2 SNEGSKA (reference sequence). Between the trimmed V and J ends, which lost 4 bases and 2 bases, there was a span of 9 bases. The CDR3 sequence is 12 residues long. The CDR3 region is CSATPRAYEQYS. The CDR3 DNA reads TGCAGTGCTACCCCGCGGGCCTACGAGCAGTACTCC.

The chain uses TRBV7-9 and TRBJ2-7; 7 positions agree with TRBD1. The CDR3 sequence is 16 residues long. The germline gives CDR1 SEHNR, CDR2 FQNEAQ (reference sequence). After removal of 0 bases from V and 0 bases from J, the junction contained 5 bases not matched to a gene. The CDR3 protein is CASSLAGTASSYEQYF. In nucleotides, the CDR3 is TGTGCCAGCAGCTTAGCGGGGACAGCGAGCTCCTACGAGCAGTACTTC. Looking up the rest from reference TRBV7-9 and TRBJ2-7 gives the full variable domain: DTGVSQNPRHKITKRGQNVTFRCDPISEHNRLYWYRQTLGQGPEFLTYFQNEAQLEKSRLLSDRFSAERPKGSFSTLEIQRTEQGDSAMYLCASSLAGTASSYEQYFGPGTRLTVT.

The chain carries TRBV3-1 and TRBJ2-7, with no clear D. The length of the CDR3 is 14 residues. Trimming left V 0 bases short and J 2 bases short, with 8 bases between. Germline CDR1 and CDR2: LGHDT and YNNKEL (reference sequence). CDR3 nucleotides: TGTGCCAGCAGCCAAGACAACACGGCCTACGAGCAGTACTTC. It encodes CASSQDNTAYEQYF.

The chain uses TRBV4-1 and TRBJ2-2; no clear D gene. The V gene lost 4 bases and the J gene lost 1 base, with 16 bases spanning the gap. CDR1 and CDR2 (germline): MGHRA, YSYEKL. This CDR3 contains 17 residues. CDR3 sequence reads: CASSPGPSGKNTGELFF. DNA for the CDR3: TGCGCCAGCAGCCCCGGCCCCAGTGGGAAGAACACCGGGGAGCTGTTTTTT.

This clonotype was observed a handful of times. The V and J genes are TRBV4-1 and TRBJ2-5, with no clear D. Germline loops: CDR1 MGHRA, CDR2 YSYEKL. The V end was cut by 4 bases, the J end by 0 bases, with 6 bases between. The CDR3 extends over 13 amino acids. This CDR3 is CASSPANQETQYF. The DNA for the CDR3 is TGCGCCAGCAGCCCCGCCAACCAAGAGACCCAGTACTTC.

Of note for this clonotype: The conserved closing phenylalanine or tryptophan is absent in this CDR3, likely reflecting a read error. The chain carries TRBV20-1 and TRBJ2-3; D unresolved. Germline V gene data show CDR1 as DFQATT and CDR2 as SNEGSKA (reference sequence). The CDR3 has 14 residues. CDR3 sequence: CSAHLQWFADAQYS. DNA for the CDR3: TGCAGTGCCCACTTGCAATGGTTCGCAGATGCGCAGTATTCT.